Listed below are T cell receptor beta chains from one sample, sequenced in a study of blood T cell repertoires in COVID-19. Here immunoSEQ multiplex PCR was the method, and the copy in TCRdb shows in-frame clones only, minus some. The table records under 200,000 clones, approximately 86% of them present only once. The sample comprised peripheral blood. The origin of the receptors is a man aged 55 to 70 with acute or convalescent COVID-19. CDR3s include the opening cysteine and the closing phenylalanine or tryptophan. A D gene is named only where the DNA matches it firmly. Part of the rows lack a size; the others show once, few, many or a class for expanded clones.

length,V,D,size,J,DNA,CDR3
15,TRBV18,.,.,TRBJ1-1,TGTGCCAGCTCACCCCGGATGGGGGGGAACACTGAAGCTTTCTTT,CASSPRMGGNTEAFF
13,TRBV6-5,.,.,TRBJ2-7,TGTGCCAGCAGCCTAGGAAAAACCTACGAGCAGTACTTC,CASSLGKTYEQYF
16,TRBV28,.,.,TRBJ1-1,TGTGCCAGCAGTTTATGGTCTGGGGCCCTAGACACTGAAGCTTTCTTT,CASSLWSGALDTEAFF
13,TRBV7-3,.,.,TRBJ1-6,TGTGCCAGCAGCTTGCGAGCGGGCTCACCCCTCCACTTT,CASSLRAGSPLHF
13,TRBV5-5,.,.,TRBJ2-1,TGTGCCAGCAGCTCCCAACAGCACAATGAGCAGTTCTTC,CASSSQQHNEQFF
12,TRBV18,.,.,TRBJ1-1,TGTGCCAGCAGGGGGGGTAGCACTGAAGCTTTCTTT,CASRGGSTEAFF
16,TRBV18,.,once,TRBJ2-2,TGTGCCAGCTCAAGACCGGGTAACGCGAACACCGGGGAGCTGTTTTTT,CASSRPGNANTGELFF
18,TRBV25-1,TRBD1,.,TRBJ2-2,TGTGCCAGCATCTTGAGGGCAGGGGGCCGTGGAAACACCGGGGAGCTGTTTTTT,CASILRAGGRGNTGELFF
18,TRBV27,TRBD1,.,TRBJ2-1,TGTGCCAGCAGTTTATACGCTCTGGGGAACAGGGGCTACAATGAGCAGTTCTTC,CASSLYALGNRGYNEQFF
13,TRBV29-1,TRBD2,.,TRBJ2-1,TGCAGCGGGAATAGCGGGAGTTGGAATGAGCAGTTCTTC,CSGNSGSWNEQFF
17,TRBV18,.,.,TRBJ2-3,TGTGCCAGCTCACCACTTCAGGGAAGGCGTTCCACAGATACGCAGTATTTT,CASSPLQGRRSTDTQYF
15,TRBV5-1,.,once,TRBJ1-2,TGCGCCAGCAGCTCCCAGGGAGGGGGTAACTATGGCTACACCTTC,CASSSQGGGNYGYTF
16,TRBV24-1,TRBD1,.,TRBJ2-2,TGTGCCACCAGTGACCGGACAGGGCCCAACACCGGGGAGCTGTTTTTT,CATSDRTGPNTGELFF
11,TRBV24-1,.,.,TRBJ2-5,TGTGCCACCAGTCGTGCGGAGACCCAGTACTTC,CATSRAETQYF
17,TRBV25-1,.,.,TRBJ2-1,TGTGCCAGCAGTGAATATGGAGCAGGGGCCTCTAACAATGAGCAGTTCTTC,CASSEYGAGASNNEQFF
17,TRBV14,TRBD1,.,TRBJ2-1,TGTGCCAGCAGCCCGTTATTATTGAGGGGGCCCGGCACAGAGCAGTTCTTC,CASSPLLLRGPGTEQFF
16,TRBV11-2,TRBD2,.,TRBJ2-7,TGTGCCAGCAGCTTCCGTACTAGCGGGACTTCCTACGAGCAGTACTTC,CASSFRTSGTSYEQYF
13,TRBV28,.,.,TRBJ2-2,TGTGCCAGCAAGAGCCCTCTGACCGGGGAGCTGTTTTTT,CASKSPLTGELFF
15,TRBV4-2,TRBD1,.,TRBJ1-3,TGTGCCAGCAGCCATGACAGGGCCTCTGGAAACACCATATATTTT,CASSHDRASGNTIYF
14,TRBV7-9,TRBD1,.,TRBJ2-7,TGTGCCAGCAGCCCCGGGACAGGGGCAAACGAGCAGTACTTC,CASSPGTGANEQYF
13,TRBV28,.,.,TRBJ1-2,TGTGCAAACCGGGACCCTCGGGGGTATGGCTACACCTTC,CANRDPRGYGYTF
12,TRBV2,.,.,TRBJ2-6,TGTGCCAGCACGGGTGGGGCCAACGTCCTGACTTTC,CASTGGANVLTF
16,TRBV27,TRBD2,.,TRBJ2-3,TGTCCCAACGGGGGGAAAGGAGAAAGTTGCACAGATACGCAGTATTTT,CPNGGKGESCTDTQYF
14,TRBV11-2,TRBD1,.,TRBJ2-3,TGTGCCAGCAGCTTTGACAGGGTCATGGATACGCAGTATTTT,CASSFDRVMDTQYF
13,TRBV7-2,.,.,TRBJ1-5,TGTGCCAGCAGCTTAACAGGGTTTTCGACCCAGCATTTT,CASSLTGFSTQHF
13,TRBV5-1,.,.,TRBJ2-7,TGCGCCAGCAGCCGGGGGGCCTCCTACGAGCAGTACTTC,CASSRGASYEQYF
13,TRBV6-5,.,.,TRBJ1-1,TGTGCCAGCAGTTATGGCCCAGGAGGTGAAGCTTTCTTT,CASSYGPGGEAFF
14,TRBV13,TRBD1,.,TRBJ1-1,TGTGCCAGCAGCCCGGGACAGGGCGACACTGAAGCTTTCTTT,CASSPGQGDTEAFF
14,TRBV10-3,TRBD1,.,TRBJ1-1,TGTGCCATCAGTGCCGACAGGGGGGGCACTGAAGCTTTCTTT,CAISADRGGTEAFF
13,TRBV18,.,.,TRBJ1-2,TGTGCCAGCTCACCCAACAGGGAGGGCGGCTACACCTTC,CASSPNREGGYTF
16,TRBV10-2,TRBD2,.,TRBJ2-3,TGCGCCAGCAGACCGACTAGCGGGAGAGGCGCAGATACGCAGTATTTT,CASRPTSGRGADTQYF